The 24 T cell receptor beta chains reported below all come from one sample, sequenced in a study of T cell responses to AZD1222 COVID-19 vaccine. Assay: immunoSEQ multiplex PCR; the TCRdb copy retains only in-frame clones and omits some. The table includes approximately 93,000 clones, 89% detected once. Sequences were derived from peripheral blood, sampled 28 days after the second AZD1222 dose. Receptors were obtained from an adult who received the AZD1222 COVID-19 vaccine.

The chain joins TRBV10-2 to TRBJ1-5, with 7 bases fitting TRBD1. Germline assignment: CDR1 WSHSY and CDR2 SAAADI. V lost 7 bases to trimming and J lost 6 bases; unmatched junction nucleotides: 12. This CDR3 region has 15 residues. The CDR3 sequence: CASTADRDRAQPQHF. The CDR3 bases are TGCGCCAGCACCGCCGACAGGGATAGAGCTCAGCCCCAGCATTTT.

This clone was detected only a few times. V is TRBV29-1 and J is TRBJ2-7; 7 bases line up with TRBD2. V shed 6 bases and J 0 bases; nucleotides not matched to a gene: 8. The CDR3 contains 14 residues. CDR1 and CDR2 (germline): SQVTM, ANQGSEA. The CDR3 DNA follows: TGCAGCGTGGCCCCGCGGGGGATCTCCTACGAGCAGTACTTC. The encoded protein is CSVAPRGISYEQYF.

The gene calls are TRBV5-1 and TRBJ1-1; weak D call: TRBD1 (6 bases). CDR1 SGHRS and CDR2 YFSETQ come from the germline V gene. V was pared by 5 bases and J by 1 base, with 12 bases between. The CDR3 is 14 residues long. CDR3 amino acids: CASREGGTNTEAFF. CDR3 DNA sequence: TGCGCCAGCAGGGAAGGGGGGACGAACACTGAAGCTTTCTTT.

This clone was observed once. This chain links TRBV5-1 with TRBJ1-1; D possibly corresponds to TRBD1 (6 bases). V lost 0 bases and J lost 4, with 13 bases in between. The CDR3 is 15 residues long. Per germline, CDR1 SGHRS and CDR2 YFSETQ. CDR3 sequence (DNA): TGCGCCAGCAGCTTGGAGGGGGGCGTAAGCACTGAAGCTTTCTTT. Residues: CASSLEGGVSTEAFF.

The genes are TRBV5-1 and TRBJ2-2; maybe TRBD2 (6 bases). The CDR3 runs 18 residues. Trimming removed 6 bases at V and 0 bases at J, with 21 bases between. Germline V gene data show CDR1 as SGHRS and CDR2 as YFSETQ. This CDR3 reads CASTGTRGATANTGELFF. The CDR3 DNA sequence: TGCGCCAGCACGGGCACGCGGGGAGCAACAGCGAACACCGGGGAGCTGTTTTTT.

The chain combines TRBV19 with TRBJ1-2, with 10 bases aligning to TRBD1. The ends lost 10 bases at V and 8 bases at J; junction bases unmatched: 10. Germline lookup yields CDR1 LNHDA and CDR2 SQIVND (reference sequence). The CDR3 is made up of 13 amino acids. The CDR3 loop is CATGDRGRTGYTF. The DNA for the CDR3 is TGTGCCACCGGAGACAGGGGGCGCACCGGCTACACCTTC.

CDR3 in DNA: TGTGCCAGCAGTTTATACAGGGTTGGCACAGATACGCAGTATTTT. This translates into CASSLYRVGTDTQYF. This chain connects TRBV28 to TRBJ2-3; a weak D match, TRBD1 (6 bases). V gave up 1 base and J gave up 1 base, with 9 bases separating them. The length of the CDR3 is 15 residues. Looked up from germline, CDR1 is MDHEN and CDR2 is SYDVKM.

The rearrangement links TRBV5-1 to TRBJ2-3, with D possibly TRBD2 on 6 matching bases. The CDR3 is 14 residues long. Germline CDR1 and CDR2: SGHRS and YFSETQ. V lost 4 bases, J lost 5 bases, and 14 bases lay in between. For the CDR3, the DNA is TGCGCCAGCAGCCCCGAGGGGAGGAGAGATACGCAGTATTTT. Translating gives CASSPEGRRDTQYF.

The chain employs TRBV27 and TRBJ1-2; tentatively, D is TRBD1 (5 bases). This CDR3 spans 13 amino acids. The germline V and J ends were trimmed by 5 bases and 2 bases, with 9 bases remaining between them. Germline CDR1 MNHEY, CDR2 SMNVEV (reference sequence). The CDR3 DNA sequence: TGTGCCAGCAGTCCCCGACAGAACTATGGCTACACCTTC. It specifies CASSPRQNYGYTF.

CDR3 residues: CASSGTAGGHTGELFF. CDR3 nucleotide sequence: TGTGCCAGCAGCGGAACAGCGGGGGGTCACACCGGGGAGCTGTTTTTT. V is TRBV7-9 and J is TRBJ2-2; 9 bases agree with TRBD2. CDR3 length: 16 residues. V trimming: 5 bases; J trimming: 3 bases; junction bases outside the gene matches: 7. The V gene's germline CDR1 is SEHNR and CDR2 FQNEAQ (reference sequence).

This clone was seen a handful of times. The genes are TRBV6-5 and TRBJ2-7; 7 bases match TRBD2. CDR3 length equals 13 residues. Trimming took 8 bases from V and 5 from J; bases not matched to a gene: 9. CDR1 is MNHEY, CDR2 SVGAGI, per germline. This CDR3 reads CASLEGGGHEQYF. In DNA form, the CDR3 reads TGTGCCAGCCTGGAAGGCGGGGGACACGAGCAGTACTTC.

CDR3 nucleotide sequence: TGCGCCAGCAGCCCCAATACAGGGGGAATCTTCTATGGCTACACCTTC. Residues: CASSPNTGGIFYGYTF. The chain links TRBV5-1 to TRBJ1-2; 8 bases agree with TRBD1. The CDR3 totals 16 residues. Germline-derived CDR1 and CDR2 are SGHRS and YFSETQ. V was clipped by 4 bases and J by 4 bases; unmatched bases: 12. Complete variable domain (other parts from reference TRBV5-1 and TRBJ1-2): KAGVTQTPRYLIKTRGQQVTLSCSPISGHRSVSWYQQTPGQGLQFLFEYFSETQRNKGNFPGRFSGRQFSNSRSEMNVSTLELGDSALYLCASSPNTGGIFYGYTFGSGTRLTVV.

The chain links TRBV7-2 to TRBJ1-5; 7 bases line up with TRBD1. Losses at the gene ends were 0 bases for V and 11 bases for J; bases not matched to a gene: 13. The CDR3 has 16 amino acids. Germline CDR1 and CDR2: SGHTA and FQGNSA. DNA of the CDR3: TGTGCCAGCAGCTTAGCGGGGGGACAGATCCCCGTGGCCCAGCATTTT. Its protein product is CASSLAGGQIPVAQHF. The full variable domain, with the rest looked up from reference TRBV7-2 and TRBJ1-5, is GAGVSQSPSNKVTEKGKDVELRCDPISGHTALYWYRQSLGQGLEFLIYFQGNSAPDKSGLPSDRFSAERTGGSVSTLTIQRTQQEDSAVYLCASSLAGGQIPVAQHFGDGTRLSIL.

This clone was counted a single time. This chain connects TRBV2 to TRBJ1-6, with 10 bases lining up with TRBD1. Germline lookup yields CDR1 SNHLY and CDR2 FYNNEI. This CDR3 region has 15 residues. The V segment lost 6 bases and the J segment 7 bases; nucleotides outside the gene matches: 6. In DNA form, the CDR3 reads TGTGCCAGCAGCCACGGGACAGGGGCAAATTCACCCCTCCACTTT. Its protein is CASSHGTGANSPLHF.

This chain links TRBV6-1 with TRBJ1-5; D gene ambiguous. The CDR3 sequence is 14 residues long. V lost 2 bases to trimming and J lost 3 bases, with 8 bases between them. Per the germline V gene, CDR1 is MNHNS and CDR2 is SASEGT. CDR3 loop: CASSEKPINQPQHF. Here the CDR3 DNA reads TGTGCCAGCAGTGAAAAGCCGATCAATCAGCCCCAGCATTTT.

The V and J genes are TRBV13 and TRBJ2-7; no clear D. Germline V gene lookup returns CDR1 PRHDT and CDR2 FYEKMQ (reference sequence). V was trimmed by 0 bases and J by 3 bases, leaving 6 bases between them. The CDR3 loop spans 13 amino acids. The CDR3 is CASSLGQGYEQYF. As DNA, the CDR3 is TGTGCCAGCAGCTTAGGACAAGGCTACGAGCAGTACTTC.

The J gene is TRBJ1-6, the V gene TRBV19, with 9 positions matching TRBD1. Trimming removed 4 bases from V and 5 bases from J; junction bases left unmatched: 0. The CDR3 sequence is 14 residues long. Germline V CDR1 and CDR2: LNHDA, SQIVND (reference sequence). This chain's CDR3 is CASSRDRDNSPLHF. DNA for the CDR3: TGTGCCAGTAGTAGGGACAGGGATAATTCACCCCTCCACTTT.

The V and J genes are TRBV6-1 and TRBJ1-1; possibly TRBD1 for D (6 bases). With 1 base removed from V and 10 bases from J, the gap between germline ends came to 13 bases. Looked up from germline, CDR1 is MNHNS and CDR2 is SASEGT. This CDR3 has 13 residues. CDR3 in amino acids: CASSEVGQSAAFF. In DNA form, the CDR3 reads TGTGCCAGCAGTGAAGTAGGACAGTCGGCAGCTTTCTTT.

The CDR3 reads CASSLDLGRDGGYTF. In nucleotides, the CDR3 is TGTGCCAGCAGCTTAGATCTGGGCAGGGACGGTGGCTACACCTTC. The J gene is TRBJ1-2, the V gene TRBV11-2, with D tentatively TRBD1 (5 bases). The CDR3 covers 15 residues. CDR1 is SGHAT and CDR2 is FQNNGV in the germline V gene. V lost 0 bases to trimming and J lost 7 bases, with 15 bases between them.

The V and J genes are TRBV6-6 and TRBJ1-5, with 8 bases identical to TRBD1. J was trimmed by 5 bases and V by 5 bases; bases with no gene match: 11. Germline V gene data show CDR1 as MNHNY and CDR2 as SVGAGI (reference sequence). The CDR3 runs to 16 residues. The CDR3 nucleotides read TGTGCCAGCAGTCCCCGCGGACAGGGCCCTTATCAGCCCCAGCATTTT. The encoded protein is CASSPRGQGPYQPQHF.

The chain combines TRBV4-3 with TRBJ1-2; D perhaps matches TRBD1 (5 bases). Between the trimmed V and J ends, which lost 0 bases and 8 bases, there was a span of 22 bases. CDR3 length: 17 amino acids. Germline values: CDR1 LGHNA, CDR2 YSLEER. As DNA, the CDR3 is TGCGCCAGCAGCCAAGATTTTGGGTCCCTGGGGCTCCGAGGCTACACCTTC. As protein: CASSQDFGSLGLRGYTF.

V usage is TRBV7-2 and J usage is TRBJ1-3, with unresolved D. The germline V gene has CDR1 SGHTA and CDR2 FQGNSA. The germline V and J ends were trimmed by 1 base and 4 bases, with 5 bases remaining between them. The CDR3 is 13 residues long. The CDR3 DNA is TGTGCCAGCAGCTTAGGCGGCGGAAACACCATATATTTT. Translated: CASSLGGGNTIYF.

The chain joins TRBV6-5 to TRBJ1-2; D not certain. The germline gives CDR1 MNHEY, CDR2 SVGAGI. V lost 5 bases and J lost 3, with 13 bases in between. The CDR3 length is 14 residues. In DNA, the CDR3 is TGTGCCAGCAGTCAAACAGATAGTGACTATGGCTACACCTTC. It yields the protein CASSQTDSDYGYTF.

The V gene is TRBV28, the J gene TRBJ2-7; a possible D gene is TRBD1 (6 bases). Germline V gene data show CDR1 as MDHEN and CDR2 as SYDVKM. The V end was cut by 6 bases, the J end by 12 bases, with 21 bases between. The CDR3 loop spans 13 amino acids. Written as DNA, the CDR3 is TGTGCCAGCAGCTCCCGACAGGTCCCGCTGGGGTACTTC. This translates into CASSSRQVPLGYF.